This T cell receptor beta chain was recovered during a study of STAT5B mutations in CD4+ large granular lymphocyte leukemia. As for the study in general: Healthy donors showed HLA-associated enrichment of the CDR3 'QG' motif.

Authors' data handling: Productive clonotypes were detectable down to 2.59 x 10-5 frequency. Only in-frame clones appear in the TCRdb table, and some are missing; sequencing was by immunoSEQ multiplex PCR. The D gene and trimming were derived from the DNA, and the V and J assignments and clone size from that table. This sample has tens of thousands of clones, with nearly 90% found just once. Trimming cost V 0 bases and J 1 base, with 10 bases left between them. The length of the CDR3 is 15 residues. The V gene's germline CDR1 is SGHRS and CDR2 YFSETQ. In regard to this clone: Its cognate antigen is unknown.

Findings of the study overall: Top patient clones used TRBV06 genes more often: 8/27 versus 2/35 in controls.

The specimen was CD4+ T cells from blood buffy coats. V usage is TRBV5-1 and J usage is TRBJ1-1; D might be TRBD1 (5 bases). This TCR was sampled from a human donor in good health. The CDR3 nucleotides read TGCGCCAGCAGCTTGGGGGGGGGAGCGAACACTGAAGCTTTCTTT. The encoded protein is CASSLGGGANTEAFF.